This T cell receptor (beta chain) originates from a study of blood T cells in healthy people across ages. Study-wide context: Per two T cells, template switching captured roughly one barcoded beta molecule.

Each donor was a healthy Caucasian individual from Russia, aged 6 to 90. Then a second PCR, running about 7 to 11 cycles, was carried out with a sample-barcoded 5' primer and a J-beta primer mix. Unique molecular identifiers of 12 random nucleotides labeled each cDNA. At least 2.5 million CDR3-containing paired-end reads were obtained per sample. MiXCR, applied by TCRdb to the 5' RACE reads, yields one record per CDR3 protein. Of 550,000 to 750,000 distinct CDR3 sequences listed, approximately 21% are singletons. CDR3 length: 13 amino acids. Germline CDR1 is LGHDT and CDR2 is YNNKEL (reference sequence). The V end was cut by 1 base, the J end by 4 bases, with 7 bases between.

The sequencing sample was made of blood. The sequence came from a man aged 65 to 79 in good health. This rearrangement joins TRBV3-1 to TRBJ1-2; D gene uncertain. As DNA, the CDR3 is TGTGCCAGCAGCCAAGGGACTCTCTATGGCTACACCTTC. Translating gives CASSQGTLYGYTF.